This TCR beta chain is from a study of blood T cell repertoires in COVID-19. The CDR3 is 13 residues long. Looked up from germline, CDR1 is LNHNV and CDR2 is YYDKDF (reference sequence). The V end was cut by 7 bases, the J end by 2 bases, with 9 bases between. Ages ranged from roughly 18 to 100 years, with residence in around 24 US areas. Participant-reported clinical history was the basis for cohort assignment. Two negative PCRs, clearance, or symptom resolution had been documented for recovered Cohort 3 donors. In the authors' methods: Estimation of nucleated cell counts relied on the amplification of reference gene primers. The data were produced by immunoSEQ multiplex PCR, yet TCRdb's version contains in-frame clones alone and is incomplete. The DNA gave D and trimming, while V, J and clone size come from that table. This table has 310,000 or so clones, roughly 87% appearing once.

The chain recombines TRBV15 with TRBJ2-1, with a tentative D call TRBD2 (5 bases). The sample consisted of PBMCs or T cells enriched from blood (not recorded which). The receptor comes from a woman under 30 who had recovered from COVID-19. As DNA, the CDR3 is TGTGCCACCACGGGGTTCCCCTACAATGAGCAGTTCTTC. Translation: CATTGFPYNEQFF.